This passage covers 9 T cell receptor beta chains from one sample sequenced in a study of CD8+CD57+ T cells in acquired aplastic anemia. All sequencing subjects had displayed CD8+CD57+ cell expansion on flow cytometry. Genomic DNA acted as the template from which TCR beta VDJ combination and CDR3 sequence profiling were carried out. Each CDR3 protein is one row after TCRdb ran MiXCR on the reads. The sample holds 150,000 to 160,000 distinct CDR3 sequences; just over 50% are singletons and the top ten take more than 10%. Input material: sorted CD4+, CD8+, or CD8+CD57+ T cells (not recorded which) from PBMCs. The receptors stem from a human donor with aplastic anemia.

This clonotype occurred a few times. The chain employs TRBV24-1 and TRBJ2-6, with TRBD1 matching over 11 bases. The V and J ends lost 7 bases and 4 bases, in that order; junction bases with no gene match: 5. CDR3 length: 16 residues. CDR1 KGHDR and CDR2 SFDVKD come from the germline V gene. CDR3 residues: CATRRTGGSGANVLTF. The CDR3 nucleotides are TGTGCCACCAGGAGGACAGGGGGCTCCGGGGCCAACGTCCTGACTTTC.

The chain has TRBV10-3 and TRBJ2-7; D remains unclear. In germline, CDR1 is ENHRY, CDR2 SYGVKD. Trimming left V 8 bases short and J 1 base short, with 6 bases between. There are 11 residues in the CDR3. CDR3: CAIGNSYEQYF. In nucleotides, the CDR3 is TGTGCCATCGGGAATTCCTACGAGCAGTACTTC.

This rearrangement joins TRBV4-1 to TRBJ1-1; tentative D call: TRBD1 (5 bases). Deletions cut 1 base from V and 2 bases from J, with 11 bases between. CDR1 and CDR2 from the germline V gene are MGHRA and YSYEKL. The CDR3 extends over 15 amino acids. CDR3 DNA: TGCGCCAGCAGCCAAGGGCCGACAGTTAACACTGAAGCTTTCTTT. It translates to CASSQGPTVNTEAFF.

This clonotype was seen only once. This chain links TRBV7-2 with TRBJ1-2; D is uncertain. This CDR3 is built from 13 residues. V was cut by 1 base and J by 7 bases, with 10 bases left in between. The V gene's germline CDR1 is SGHTA and CDR2 FQGNSA. This chain's CDR3 is CASSLGQVFGYTF. For the CDR3, the DNA is TGTGCCAGCAGCTTAGGTCAGGTTTTTGGCTACACCTTC.

This clonotype has at least ten counts. The gene calls are TRBV5-6 and TRBJ1-5; 7 nucleotides agree with TRBD1. Germline V CDR1 and CDR2: SGHDT, YYEEEE. V lost 0 bases, J lost 4 bases, and 4 bases stayed unmatched. There are 15 residues in the CDR3. The CDR3 coding sequence is TGTGCCAGCAGCTTGGGGACAGGTGGAAATCAGCCCCAGCATTTT. Translating gives CASSLGTGGNQPQHF.

In this sample, this clonotype turned up a few times. The chain joins TRBV20-1 to TRBJ2-5, with unresolved D. The V end lost 6 bases, the J end lost 5 bases, and 19 bases lay between the germline ends. Germline V CDR1 and CDR2: DFQATT, SNEGSKA (reference sequence). CDR3 length: 14 residues. The chain's CDR3 is CSAETVWGSETQYF. The CDR3 DNA is TGCAGTGCCGAAACGGTATGGGGTAGCGAGACCCAGTACTTC.

This clonotype was counted many times. This chain links TRBV19 with TRBJ1-5, with 7 bases matching TRBD1. With 3 bases clipped from V and 7 bases from J, the junction kept 9 bases outside the gene matches. Germline-derived CDR1 and CDR2 are LNHDA and SQIVND (reference sequence). CDR3 size: 15 residues. DNA of the CDR3: TGTGCCAGTAGTATTAAGGGGGCGATGGCCCAGCCCCAGCATTTT. Translating gives CASSIKGAMAQPQHF.

Concerning this clonotype itself: At one end, the junction sequence differs from germline, possibly due to a read error. Written as DNA, the CDR3 is TGTGCCACCCGATCCGAGTACAGTGAGCAGTTCTTC. Its protein is CATRSEYSEQFF. This chain joins TRBV10-3 and TRBJ2-1, with unresolved D. The CDR3 runs to 12 residues. Germline-derived CDR1 and CDR2 are ENHRY and SYGVKD.

For this clonotype: One junction end disagrees with the germline gene, perhaps due to a read error. This chain links TRBV24-1 with TRBJ2-1; 15 bases align to TRBD2. Germline V gives CDR1 KGHDR, CDR2 SFDVKD. This CDR3 contains 19 residues. In DNA, the CDR3 is TGTGCCACCAGCGATTTTAACGGGGGACTAGCGGGAGGATACAATGAGCAGTTCTTC. As protein: CATSDFNGGLAGGYNEQFF.